Below are 2 T cell receptor beta chains sequenced from a single sample in a study of CD8 T cells in ankylosing spondylitis. From the 5' RACE reads, TCRdb called clonotypes with MiXCR, one entry per CDR3 protein. Among around 300,000 distinct CDR3 sequences, more than 20% were seen once, and the ten largest hold about 3.5%. The sequencing sample was made of blood, either unsorted or a sorted T cell fraction (not recorded which). The receptors were sampled from a female donor with ankylosing spondylitis or in good health (not recorded which).

This clonotype appeared a few times. This chain connects TRBV7-9 to TRBJ2-3; D gene uncertain. This CDR3 spans 15 amino acids. Trimming removed 1 base from V and 0 bases from J, with 8 bases in between. CDR1 and CDR2 (germline): SEHNR, FQNEAQ (reference sequence). The CDR3 nucleotides read TGTGCCAGCAGCTTAGACGGATCTAGCACAGATACGCAGTATTTT. It is translated as CASSLDGSSTDTQYF.

The rearrangement links TRBV20-1 to TRBJ2-6; D ambiguous. From germline, CDR1 is DFQATT and CDR2 SNEGSKA (reference sequence). This CDR3 spans 14 amino acids. Trimming pared 5 bases from V and 0 bases from J, leaving 8 bases between. This CDR3 reads CSAQKFSGANVLTF. DNA of the CDR3: TGCAGTGCTCAGAAGTTCTCTGGGGCCAACGTCCTGACTTTC.